This TCR beta chain was sequenced for a study of T cell repertoires in ileal Crohn's disease. Sequencing used immunoSEQ multiplex PCR; TCRdb keeps in-frame clones, though not all of them. The sample holds some 10,000 clones, under 80% seen once. The J segment lost 5 bases and the V segment lost 2 bases, leaving 12 bases of the junction unmatched. Germline V lookup: CDR1 LGHNA, CDR2 YNFKEQ. The length of the CDR3 is 18 residues. This sequence joins TRBV4-2 and TRBJ2-1; 10 bases are a match to TRBD2. The sequenced sample was ileal tissue. The TCR originated in an adult with Crohn's disease. CDR3 in amino acids: CASSQLAASGGQNNEQFF. In DNA, the CDR3 is TGTGCCAGCAGCCAACTCGCAGCTAGCGGGGGCCAAAACAATGAGCAGTTCTTC.